Listed below are T cell receptor beta chains from one sample, sequenced in a study of post-analysis software for immune sequencing data. Using its own MiXCR run on the PCR reads, TCRdb lists one record per CDR3 protein. The sample has 350,000 to 500,000 distinct CDR3 sequences; roughly 38% are singletons. Input material: blood. The receptors come from a girl aged 2 to 9 with multiple sclerosis. Both conserved end residues are part of each CDR3. The D gene is left open where the match is weak. A row's size may be missing; if present it is once, few, many or a size class.

>TRBJ2-3|TRBV7-3|NA|TRBD1
CASSLGTGVADTQYF
TGTGCCAGCAGCTTGGGGACAGGGGTGGCAGATACGCAGTATTTT
>TRBJ2-3|TRBV7-3|NA|NA
CASSLTRSRTDTQYF
TGTGCCAGCAGCTTAACGAGGTCCCGCACAGATACGCAGTATTTT
>TRBJ1-5|TRBV6-5|NA|NA
CASSYSAPVGNQPQHF
TGTGCCAGCAGTTACTCGGCCCCGGTCGGCAATCAGCCCCAGCATTTT
>TRBJ2-5|TRBV5-1|NA|TRBD2
CASSYIAGGPEKTQYF
TGCGCCAGCAGCTATATAGCGGGGGGGCCTGAGAAGACCCAGTACTTC
>TRBJ2-1|TRBV11-2|NA|NA
CASRPITGTHNEQFF
TGTGCCAGCAGACCAATAACCGGGACCCACAATGAGCAGTTCTTC
>TRBJ2-3|TRBV11-2|NA|TRBD2
CASSRNSGGTDTQYF
TGTGCCAGCAGTCGAAATAGCGGGGGTACAGATACGCAGTATTTT
>TRBJ2-7|TRBV14|NA|TRBD1
CASSRQGPTYEQYF
TGTGCCAGCAGCCGACAGGGGCCTACGTACGAGCAGTACTTC
>TRBJ2-3|TRBV29-1|NA|TRBD2
CSVTSGGWSDTQYF
TGCAGCGTTACTAGCGGGGGCTGGTCAGATACGCAGTATTTT
>TRBJ2-1|TRBV3-1|NA|NA
CASSRRSSYNEQFF
TGTGCCAGCAGCCGGAGGAGCTCCTACAATGAGCAGTTCTTC
>TRBJ2-4|TRBV20-1|few|TRBD2
CSALGLAGAKNIQYF
TGCAGTGCCCTAGGACTAGCGGGAGCCAAAAACATTCAGTACTTC